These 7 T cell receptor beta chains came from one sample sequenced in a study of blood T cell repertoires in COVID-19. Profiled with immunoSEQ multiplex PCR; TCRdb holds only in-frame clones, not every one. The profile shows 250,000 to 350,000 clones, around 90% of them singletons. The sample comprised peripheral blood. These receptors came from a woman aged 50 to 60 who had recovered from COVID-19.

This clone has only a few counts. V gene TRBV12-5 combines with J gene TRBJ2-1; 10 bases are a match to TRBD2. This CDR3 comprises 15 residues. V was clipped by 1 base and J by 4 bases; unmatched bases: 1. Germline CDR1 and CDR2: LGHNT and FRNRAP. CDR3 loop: CASGLDSGRYNEQFF. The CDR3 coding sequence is TGTGCTAGTGGTTTGGATAGCGGGAGGTACAATGAGCAGTTCTTC.

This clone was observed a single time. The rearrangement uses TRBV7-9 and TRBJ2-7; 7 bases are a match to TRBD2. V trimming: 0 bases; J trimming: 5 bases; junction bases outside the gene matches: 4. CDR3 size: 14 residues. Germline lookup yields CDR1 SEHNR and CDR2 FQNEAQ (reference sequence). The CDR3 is CASSLAGGKNEQYF. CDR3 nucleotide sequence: TGTGCCAGCAGCTTAGCGGGGGGGAAGAACGAGCAGTACTTC.

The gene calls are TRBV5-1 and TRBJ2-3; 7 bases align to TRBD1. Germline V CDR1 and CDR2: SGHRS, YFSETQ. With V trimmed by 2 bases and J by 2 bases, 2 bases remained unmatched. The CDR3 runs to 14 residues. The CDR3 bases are TGCGCCAGCAGCTTTGGGACAGCCACAGATACGCAGTATTTT. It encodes CASSFGTATDTQYF. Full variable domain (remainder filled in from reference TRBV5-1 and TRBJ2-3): KAGVTQTPRYLIKTRGQQVTLSCSPISGHRSVSWYQQTPGQGLQFLFEYFSETQRNKGNFPGRFSGRQFSNSRSEMNVSTLELGDSALYLCASSFGTATDTQYFGPGTRLTVL.

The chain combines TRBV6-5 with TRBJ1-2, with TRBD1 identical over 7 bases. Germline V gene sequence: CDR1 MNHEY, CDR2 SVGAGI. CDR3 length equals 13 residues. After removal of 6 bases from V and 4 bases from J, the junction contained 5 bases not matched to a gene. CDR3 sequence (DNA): TGTGCCAGCAGCCTACAGGGGACCTATGGCTACACCTTC. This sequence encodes CASSLQGTYGYTF.

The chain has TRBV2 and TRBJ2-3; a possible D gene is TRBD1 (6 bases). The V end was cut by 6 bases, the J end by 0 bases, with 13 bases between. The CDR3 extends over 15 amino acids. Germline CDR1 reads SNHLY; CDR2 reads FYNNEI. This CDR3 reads CASRQDRTSTDTQYF. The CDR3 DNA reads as TGTGCCAGCAGACAAGACAGGACTAGCACAGATACGCAGTATTTT.

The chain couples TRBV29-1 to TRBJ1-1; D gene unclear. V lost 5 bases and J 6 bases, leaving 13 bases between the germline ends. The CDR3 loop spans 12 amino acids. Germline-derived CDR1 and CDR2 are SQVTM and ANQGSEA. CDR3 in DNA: TGCAGCGTTCTCGAGGGCTCCGCTGAAGCTTTCTTT. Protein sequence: CSVLEGSAEAFF.

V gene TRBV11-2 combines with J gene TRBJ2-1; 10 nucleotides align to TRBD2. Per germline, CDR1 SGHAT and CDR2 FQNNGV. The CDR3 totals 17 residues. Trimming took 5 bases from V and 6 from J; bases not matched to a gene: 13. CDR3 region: CASSQRPGLAFSNEQFF. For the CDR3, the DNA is TGTGCCAGCAGCCAACGACCGGGACTAGCGTTTTCCAATGAGCAGTTCTTC.